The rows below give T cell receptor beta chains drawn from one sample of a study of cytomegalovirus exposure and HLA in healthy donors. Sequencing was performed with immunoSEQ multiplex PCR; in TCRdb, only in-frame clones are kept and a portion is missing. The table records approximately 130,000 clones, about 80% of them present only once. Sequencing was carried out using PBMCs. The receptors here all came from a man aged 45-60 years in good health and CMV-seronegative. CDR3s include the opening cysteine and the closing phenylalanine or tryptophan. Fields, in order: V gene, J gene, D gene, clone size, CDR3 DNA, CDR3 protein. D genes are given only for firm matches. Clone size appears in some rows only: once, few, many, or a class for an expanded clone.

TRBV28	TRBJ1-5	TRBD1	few	TGTGCCAGCCGAATGCCCGGGACAGAGAATCAGCCCCAGCATTTT	CASRMPGTENQPQHF
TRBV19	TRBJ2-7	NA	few	TGTGCCAGTAGGTCAAGCTCCGCAATACCCTACGAGCAGTACTTC	CASRSSSAIPYEQYF
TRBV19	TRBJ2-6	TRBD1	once	TGTGCCAGTAGTATCGGGACAGGAAGCTCTGGGGCCAACGTCCTGACTTTC	CASSIGTGSSGANVLTF
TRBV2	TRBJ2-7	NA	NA	TGTGCCAGCAGTGAAAGGGCAGGGAGGTCTTACGAGCAGTACTTC	CASSERAGRSYEQYF
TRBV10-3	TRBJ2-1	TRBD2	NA	TGTGCCATCGCTGCTGGCGGGAGGGCCTACAATGAGCAGTTCTTC	CAIAAGGRAYNEQFF
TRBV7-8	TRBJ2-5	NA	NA	TGTGCCAGCAGCCCTCGGAGATCCCAAGAGACCCAGTACTTC	CASSPRRSQETQYF
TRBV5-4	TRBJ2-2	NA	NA	TGTGCCAGCAGCTTGGCCGGACGGGAAGGCACCGGGGAGCTGTTTTTT	CASSLAGREGTGELFF
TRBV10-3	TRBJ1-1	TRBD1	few	TGTGCCATCAGTGATCCTAGACAGGGGCACACTGAAGCTTTCTTT	CAISDPRQGHTEAFF
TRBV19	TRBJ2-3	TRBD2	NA	TGTGCCAGTAGTTCCCGGACTAGCGGGAGCACAGATACGCAGTATTTT	CASSSRTSGSTDTQYF
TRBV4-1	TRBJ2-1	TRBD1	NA	TGCGCCAGCAGCCAGGTGGATGGACAGGGGACTTACAATGAGCAGTTCTTC	CASSQVDGQGTYNEQFF
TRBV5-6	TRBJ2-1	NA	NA	TGTGCCAGCAGCTCGAGGGCCGGGTACAATGAGCAGTTCTTC	CASSSRAGYNEQFF
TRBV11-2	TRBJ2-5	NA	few	TGTGCCAGCAGCTTAGGGGCTCTCCAAGAGACCCAGTACTTC	CASSLGALQETQYF
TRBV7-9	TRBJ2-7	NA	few	TGTGCCAGCAGCTTAGGCAGTGGGAGCTACGAGCAGTACTTC	CASSLGSGSYEQYF
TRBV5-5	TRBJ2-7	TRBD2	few	TGTGCCAGCAGCTTGGCCCGAGCTAGCGGGAGGTACGAGCAGTACTTC	CASSLARASGRYEQYF
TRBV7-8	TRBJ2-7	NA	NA	TGTGCCAGCACCCGGGTCTTAAGGACACACTCCTACGAGCAGTACTTC	CASTRVLRTHSYEQYF
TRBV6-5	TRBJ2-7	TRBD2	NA	TGTGCCAGCAGTTTACAGCGGGAAGGGCTCGAGCAGTACTTC	CASSLQREGLEQYF
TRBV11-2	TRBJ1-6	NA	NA	TGTGCCAGCAGCTTATTTACAGAGTCAAGGAATTCACCCCTCCACTTT	CASSLFTESRNSPLHF
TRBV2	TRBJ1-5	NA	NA	TGTGCCAGCAGTGTCTCCGGGACTGTCAATCAGCCCCAGCATTTT	CASSVSGTVNQPQHF
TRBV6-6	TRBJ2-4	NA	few	TGTGCCAGCAGCCCGAGGGGGGGAGAGGCCAAAAACATTCAGTACTTC	CASSPRGGEAKNIQYF
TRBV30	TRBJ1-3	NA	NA	TGTGCCTGGAGGCGGTCTGGAAACACCATATATTTT	CAWRRSGNTIYF
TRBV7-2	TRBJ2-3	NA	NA	TGTGCCAGCAGCTATTTTTCCCGTACGCAGTATTTT	CASSYFSRTQYF
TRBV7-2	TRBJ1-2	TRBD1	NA	TGTGCCAGCAGCTTGCCTCAGGGGGCGTTCTATGGCTACACCTTC	CASSLPQGAFYGYTF
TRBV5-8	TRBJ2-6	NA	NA	TGTGCCAGCAGCCCACAGGGTTCTGGGGCCAACGTCCTGACTTTC	CASSPQGSGANVLTF
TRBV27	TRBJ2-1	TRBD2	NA	TGTGCCAGCAGTCTACACCAACCGGGACTAGCGGGAGGATCCGATGAGCAGTTCTTC	CASSLHQPGLAGGSDEQFF
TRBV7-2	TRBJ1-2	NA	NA	TGTGCCAGCAGCCGAGGCAGGACTTCTAACTATGGCTACACCTTC	CASSRGRTSNYGYTF
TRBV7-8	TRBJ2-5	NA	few	TGTGCCAGCAGCTTAAAGGACAGTAGAAGGGAGACCCAGTACTTC	CASSLKDSRRETQYF
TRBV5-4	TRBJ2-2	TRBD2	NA	TGTGCCAGCAGCTTGGGGACTAGCGGGTGGCGACTCAACACCGGGGAGCTGTTTTTT	CASSLGTSGWRLNTGELFF
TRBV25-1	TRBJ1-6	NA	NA	TGTGCCAGTACACTGGGGTCCGGGGCACCCCTCCACTTT	CASTLGSGAPLHF
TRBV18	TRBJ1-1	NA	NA	TGTGCCAGCTCACCAAGGGGGAACACTGAAGCTTTCTTT	CASSPRGNTEAFF
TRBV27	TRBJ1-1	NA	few	TGTGCCAGCAGTCCCCTCGGCGGGGCTACACACACTGAAGCTTTCTTT	CASSPLGGATHTEAFF
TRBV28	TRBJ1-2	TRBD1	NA	TGTGCCAGCAGTTCGGCCGGGACAGACTACTATGGCTACACCTTC	CASSSAGTDYYGYTF
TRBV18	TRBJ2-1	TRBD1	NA	TGTGCCAGCTCACCACCGGGACAGGGGCCGGGTGGGAATGAGCAGTTCTTC	CASSPPGQGPGGNEQFF
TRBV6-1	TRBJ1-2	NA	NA	TGTGCCAGCAGTGAAATCCTCTATGGCTACACCTTC	CASSEILYGYTF
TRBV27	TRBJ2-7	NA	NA	TGTGCCAGCAGTTCCCAGGGGGCGGGGGAATACGAGCAGTACTTC	CASSSQGAGEYEQYF
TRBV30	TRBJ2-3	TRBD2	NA	TGTGCCTTCGGGGGGAAGAGCACAGATACGCAGTATTTT	CAFGGKSTDTQYF
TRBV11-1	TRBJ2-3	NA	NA	TGTGCCAGCAGCTTCGCGGATACGCAGTATTTT	CASSFADTQYF
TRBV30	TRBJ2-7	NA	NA	TGTGCCTGGAGTCTCTCGGGACTTGCGGTTGAGCAGTACTTC	CAWSLSGLAVEQYF
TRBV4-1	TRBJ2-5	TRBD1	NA	TGCGCCAGCAGCCAGATAGAAGGCAGGGGGGAGACCCAGTACTTC	CASSQIEGRGETQYF
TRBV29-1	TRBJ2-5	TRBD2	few	TGCAGCGTTCTGACTAGCGGGGGGTCCCAAGAGACCCAGTACTTC	CSVLTSGGSQETQYF
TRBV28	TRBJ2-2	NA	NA	TGTGCCAGCAGTTTTGAGGCTAGCGCGATCGGGGAGCTGTTTTTT	CASSFEASAIGELFF
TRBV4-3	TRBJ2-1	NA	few	TGCGCCAGCAGCCAAGATGGGAGAAATGAGCAGTTCTTC	CASSQDGRNEQFF
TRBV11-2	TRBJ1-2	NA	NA	TGTGCCAGCAGCTTAGAAGCAGGGTATGGCTACACCTTC	CASSLEAGYGYTF